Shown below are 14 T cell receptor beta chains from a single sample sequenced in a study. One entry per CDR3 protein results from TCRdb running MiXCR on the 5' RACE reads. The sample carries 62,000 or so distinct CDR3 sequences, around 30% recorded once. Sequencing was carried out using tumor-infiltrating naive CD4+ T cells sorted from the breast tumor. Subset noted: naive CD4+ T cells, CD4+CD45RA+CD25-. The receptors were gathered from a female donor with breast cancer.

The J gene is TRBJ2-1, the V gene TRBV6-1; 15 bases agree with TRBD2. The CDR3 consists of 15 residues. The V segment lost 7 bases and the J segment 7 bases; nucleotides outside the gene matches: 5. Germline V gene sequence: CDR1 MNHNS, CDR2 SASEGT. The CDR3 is CASTGLAGGWNEQFF. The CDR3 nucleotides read TGTGCCAGCACCGGACTAGCGGGAGGGTGGAATGAGCAGTTCTTC.

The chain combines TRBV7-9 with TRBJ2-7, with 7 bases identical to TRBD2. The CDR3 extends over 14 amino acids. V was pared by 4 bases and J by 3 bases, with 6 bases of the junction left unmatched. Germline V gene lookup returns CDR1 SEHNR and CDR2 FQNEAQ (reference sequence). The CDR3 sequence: CASSSSGTYYEQYF. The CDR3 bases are TGTGCCAGCAGCTCCAGCGGGACTTACTACGAGCAGTACTTC.

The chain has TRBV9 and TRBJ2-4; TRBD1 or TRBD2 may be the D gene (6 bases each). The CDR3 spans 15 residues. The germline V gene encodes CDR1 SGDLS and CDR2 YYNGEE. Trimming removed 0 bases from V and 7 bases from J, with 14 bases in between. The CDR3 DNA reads TGTGCCAGCAGCGTAGCCGGGGGCGGGTTCAACATTCAGTACTTC. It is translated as CASSVAGGGFNIQYF.

The CDR3 bases are TGTGCCAGCAGCTTTGCCATAGGAACTGAAGCTTTCTTT. It is translated as CASSFAIGTEAFF. The V gene is TRBV7-9, the J gene TRBJ1-1; no firm D call. In germline, CDR1 is SEHNR, CDR2 FQNEAQ (reference sequence). The CDR3 is made up of 13 amino acids. Trimming removed 3 bases at V and 5 bases at J, with 10 bases between.

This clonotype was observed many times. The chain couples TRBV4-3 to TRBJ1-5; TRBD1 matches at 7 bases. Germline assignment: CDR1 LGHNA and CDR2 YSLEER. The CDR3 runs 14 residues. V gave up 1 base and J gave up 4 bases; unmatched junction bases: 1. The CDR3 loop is CASSQVTGNQPQHF. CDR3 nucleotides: TGCGCCAGCAGCCAAGTGACAGGGAATCAGCCCCAGCATTTT.

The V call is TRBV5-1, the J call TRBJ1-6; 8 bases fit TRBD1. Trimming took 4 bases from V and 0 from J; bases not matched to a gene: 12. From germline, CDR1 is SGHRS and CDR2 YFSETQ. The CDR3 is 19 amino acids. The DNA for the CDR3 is TGCGCCAGCAGCCGGTCCGGGACAGGCCCGAGCTCCTATAATTCACCCCTCCACTTT. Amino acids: CASSRSGTGPSSYNSPLHF.

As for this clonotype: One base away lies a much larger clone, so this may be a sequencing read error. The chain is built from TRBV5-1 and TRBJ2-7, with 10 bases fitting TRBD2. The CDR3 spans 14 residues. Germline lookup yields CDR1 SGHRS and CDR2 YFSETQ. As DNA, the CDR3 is TGCACCAGCAGCTCATGGACTAGCGGCTACGAGCAGTACTTC. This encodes CTSSSWTSGYEQYF.

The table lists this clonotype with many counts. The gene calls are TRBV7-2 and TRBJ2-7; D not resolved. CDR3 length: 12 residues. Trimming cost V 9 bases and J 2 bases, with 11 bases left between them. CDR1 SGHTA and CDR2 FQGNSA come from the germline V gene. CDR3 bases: TGTGCCAGTCAAAGGTACCCCTACGAGCAGTACTTC. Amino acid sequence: CASQRYPYEQYF.

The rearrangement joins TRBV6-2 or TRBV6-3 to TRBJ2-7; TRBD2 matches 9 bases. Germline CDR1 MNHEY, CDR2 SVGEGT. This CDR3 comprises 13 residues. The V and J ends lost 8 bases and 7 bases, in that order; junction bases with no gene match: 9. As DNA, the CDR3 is TGTGCCAGCGAGTCGCGGGGGGGCGGTGAGCAGTACTTC. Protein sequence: CASESRGGGEQYF.

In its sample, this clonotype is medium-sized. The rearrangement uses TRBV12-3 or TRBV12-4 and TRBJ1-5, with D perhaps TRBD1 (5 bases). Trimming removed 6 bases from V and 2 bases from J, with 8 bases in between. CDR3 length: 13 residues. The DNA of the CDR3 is TGTGCCAGCAGCAAAGGGGGCAATCAGCCCCAGCATTTT. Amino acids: CASSKGGNQPQHF.

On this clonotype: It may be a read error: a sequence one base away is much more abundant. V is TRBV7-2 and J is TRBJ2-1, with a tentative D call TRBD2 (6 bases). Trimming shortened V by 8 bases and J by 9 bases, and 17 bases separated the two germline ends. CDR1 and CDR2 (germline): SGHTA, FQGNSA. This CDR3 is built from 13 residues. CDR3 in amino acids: CASGRSGSGEQFF. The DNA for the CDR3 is TGTGCCAGCGGCCGGAGCGGGTCGGGTGAGCAGTTCTTC.

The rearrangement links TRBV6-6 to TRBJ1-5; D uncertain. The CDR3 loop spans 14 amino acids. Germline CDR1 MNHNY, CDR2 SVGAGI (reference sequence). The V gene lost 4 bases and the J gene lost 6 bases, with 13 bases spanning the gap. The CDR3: CASSSHDGVQPQHF. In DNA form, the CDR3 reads TGTGCCAGCAGTTCCCACGACGGGGTTCAGCCCCAGCATTTT.

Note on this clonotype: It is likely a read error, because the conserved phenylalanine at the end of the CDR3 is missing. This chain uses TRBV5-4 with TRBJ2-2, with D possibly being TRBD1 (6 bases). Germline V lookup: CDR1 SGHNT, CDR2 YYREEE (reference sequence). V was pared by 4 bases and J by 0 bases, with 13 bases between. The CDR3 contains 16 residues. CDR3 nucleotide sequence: TGTGCCAGCAGCCCAGACCGGGACACGAACACCGGGGAGCTGTTTTCT. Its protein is CASSPDRDTNTGELFS.

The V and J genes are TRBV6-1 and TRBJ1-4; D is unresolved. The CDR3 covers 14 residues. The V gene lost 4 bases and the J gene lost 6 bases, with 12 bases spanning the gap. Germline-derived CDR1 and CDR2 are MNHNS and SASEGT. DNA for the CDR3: TGTGCCAGCAGTGTCGGAGGCGCGGATGAAAAACTGTTTTTT. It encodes CASSVGGADEKLFF.